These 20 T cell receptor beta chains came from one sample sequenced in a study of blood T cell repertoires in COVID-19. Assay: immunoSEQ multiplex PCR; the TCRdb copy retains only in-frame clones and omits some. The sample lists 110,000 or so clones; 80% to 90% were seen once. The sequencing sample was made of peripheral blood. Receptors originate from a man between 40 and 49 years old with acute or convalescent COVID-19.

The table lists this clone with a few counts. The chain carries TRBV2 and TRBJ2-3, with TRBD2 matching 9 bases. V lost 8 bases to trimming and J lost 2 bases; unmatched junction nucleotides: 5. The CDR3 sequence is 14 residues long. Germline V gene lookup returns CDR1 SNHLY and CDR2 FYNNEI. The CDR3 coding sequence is TGTGCCAGCGGCGGGAGGGTCATCACAGATACGCAGTATTTT. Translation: CASGGRVITDTQYF.

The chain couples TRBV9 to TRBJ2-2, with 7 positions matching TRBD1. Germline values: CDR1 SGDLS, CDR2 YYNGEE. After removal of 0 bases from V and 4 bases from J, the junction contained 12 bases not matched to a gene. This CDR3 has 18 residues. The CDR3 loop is CASSVAPVKGASTGELFF. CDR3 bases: TGTGCCAGCAGCGTAGCCCCGGTGAAGGGGGCGTCCACCGGGGAGCTGTTTTTT.

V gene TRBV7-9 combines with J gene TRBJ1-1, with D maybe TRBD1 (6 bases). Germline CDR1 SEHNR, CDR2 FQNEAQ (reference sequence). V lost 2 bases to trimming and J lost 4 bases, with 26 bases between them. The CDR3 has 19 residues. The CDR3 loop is CASSLSAGGQAPYATEAFF. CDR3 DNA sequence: TGTGCCAGCAGCTTATCGGCGGGGGGACAAGCGCCTTATGCCACTGAAGCTTTCTTT.

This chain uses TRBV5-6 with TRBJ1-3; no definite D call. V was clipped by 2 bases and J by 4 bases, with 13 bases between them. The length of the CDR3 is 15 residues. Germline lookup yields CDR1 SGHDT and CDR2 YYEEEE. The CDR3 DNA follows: TGTGCCAGCAGCTTAATCGCCACGGGGGGAAACACCATATATTTT. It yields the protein CASSLIATGGNTIYF.

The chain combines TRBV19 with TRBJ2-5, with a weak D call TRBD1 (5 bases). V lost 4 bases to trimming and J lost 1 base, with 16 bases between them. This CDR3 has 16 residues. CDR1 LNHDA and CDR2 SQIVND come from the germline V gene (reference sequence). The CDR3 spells CASSTWAQGTQETQYF. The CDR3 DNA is TGTGCCAGTAGTACTTGGGCTCAGGGTACCCAAGAGACCCAGTACTTC.

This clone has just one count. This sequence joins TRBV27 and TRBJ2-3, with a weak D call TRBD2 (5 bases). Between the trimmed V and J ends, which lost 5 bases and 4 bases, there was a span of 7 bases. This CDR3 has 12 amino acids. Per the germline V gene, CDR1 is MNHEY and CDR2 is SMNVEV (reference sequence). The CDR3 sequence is CASSGGADTQYF. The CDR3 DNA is TGTGCCAGCAGTGGAGGAGCAGATACGCAGTATTTT.

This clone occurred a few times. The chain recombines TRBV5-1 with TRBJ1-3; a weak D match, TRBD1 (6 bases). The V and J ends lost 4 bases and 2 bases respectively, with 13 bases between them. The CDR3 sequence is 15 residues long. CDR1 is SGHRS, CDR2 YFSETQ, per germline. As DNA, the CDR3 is TGCGCCAGCAGCCTCCAGGGGCAGACTGGAAACACCATATATTTT. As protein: CASSLQGQTGNTIYF. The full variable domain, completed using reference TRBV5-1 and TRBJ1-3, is KAGVTQTPRYLIKTRGQQVTLSCSPISGHRSVSWYQQTPGQGLQFLFEYFSETQRNKGNFPGRFSGRQFSNSRSEMNVSTLELGDSALYLCASSLQGQTGNTIYFGEGSWLTVV.

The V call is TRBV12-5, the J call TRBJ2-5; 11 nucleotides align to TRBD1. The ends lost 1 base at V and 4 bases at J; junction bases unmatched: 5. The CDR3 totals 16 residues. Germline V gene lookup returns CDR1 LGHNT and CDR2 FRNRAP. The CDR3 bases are TGTGCTAGTGGTTTGGCTGGGACAGGGGGTCGAGAGACCCAGTACTTC. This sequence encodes CASGLAGTGGRETQYF. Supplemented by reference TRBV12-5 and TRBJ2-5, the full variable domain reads DARVTQTPRHKVTEMGQEVTMRCQPILGHNTVFWYRQTMMQGLELLAYFRNRAPLDDSGMPKDRFSAEMPDATLATLKIQPSEPRDSAVYFCASGLAGTGGRETQYFGPGTRLLVL.

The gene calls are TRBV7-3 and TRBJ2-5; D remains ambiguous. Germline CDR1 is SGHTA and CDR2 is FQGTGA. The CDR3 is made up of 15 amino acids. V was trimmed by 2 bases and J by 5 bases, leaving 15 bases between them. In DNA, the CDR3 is TGTGCCAGCAGCTTAGGCCCAGGTGTCAGGGAGACCCAGTACTTC. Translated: CASSLGPGVRETQYF.

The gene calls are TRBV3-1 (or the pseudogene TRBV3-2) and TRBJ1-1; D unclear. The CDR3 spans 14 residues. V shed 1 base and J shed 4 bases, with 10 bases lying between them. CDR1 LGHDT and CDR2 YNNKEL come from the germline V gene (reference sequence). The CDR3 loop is CASSQVSVSTEAFF. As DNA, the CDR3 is TGTGCCAGCAGCCAAGTTTCTGTGAGCACTGAAGCTTTCTTT.

CDR3 sequence reads: CASNKLSGVGEQFF. In DNA form, the CDR3 reads TGTGCCAGCAATAAGCTAAGCGGGGTGGGTGAGCAGTTCTTC. The V call is TRBV6-5, the J call TRBJ2-1, with 7 bases lining up with TRBD2. V shed 7 bases and J 9 bases; nucleotides not matched to a gene: 12. CDR1 is MNHEY, CDR2 SVGAGI, per germline. The CDR3 loop spans 14 amino acids.

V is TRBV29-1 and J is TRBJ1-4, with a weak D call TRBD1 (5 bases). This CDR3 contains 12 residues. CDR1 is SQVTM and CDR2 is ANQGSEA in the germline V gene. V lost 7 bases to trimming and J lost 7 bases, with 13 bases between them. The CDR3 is CSGRGEGEKLFF. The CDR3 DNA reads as TGCAGCGGGAGGGGCGAAGGTGAAAAACTGTTTTTT.

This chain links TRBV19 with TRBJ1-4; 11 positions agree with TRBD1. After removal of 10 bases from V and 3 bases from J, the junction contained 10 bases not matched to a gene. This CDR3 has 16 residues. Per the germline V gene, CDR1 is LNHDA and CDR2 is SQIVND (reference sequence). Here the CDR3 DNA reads TGTGCCACCAGGGACAGGGGGTCTGTGGCTAATGAAAAACTGTTTTTT. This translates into CATRDRGSVANEKLFF. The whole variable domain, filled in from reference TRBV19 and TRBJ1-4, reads DGGITQSPKYLFRKEGQNVTLSCEQNLNHDAMYWYRQDPGQGLRLIYYSQIVNDFQKGDIAEGYSVSREKKESFPLTVTSAQKNPTAFYLCATRDRGSVANEKLFFGSGTQLSVL.

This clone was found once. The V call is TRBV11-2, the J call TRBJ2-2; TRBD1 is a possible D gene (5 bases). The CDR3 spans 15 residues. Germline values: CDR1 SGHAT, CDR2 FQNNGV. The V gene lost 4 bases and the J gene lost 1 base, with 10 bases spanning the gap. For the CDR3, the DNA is TGTGCCAGCAGCTGGACACCGGAGAACACCGGGGAGCTGTTTTTT. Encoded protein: CASSWTPENTGELFF.

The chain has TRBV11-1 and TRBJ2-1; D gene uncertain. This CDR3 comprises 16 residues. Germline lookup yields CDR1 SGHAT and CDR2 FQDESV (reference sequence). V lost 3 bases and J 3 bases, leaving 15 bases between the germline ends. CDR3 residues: CASSFGFGNYYNEQFF. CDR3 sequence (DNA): TGTGCCAGCAGCTTCGGGTTCGGCAACTACTACAATGAGCAGTTCTTC.

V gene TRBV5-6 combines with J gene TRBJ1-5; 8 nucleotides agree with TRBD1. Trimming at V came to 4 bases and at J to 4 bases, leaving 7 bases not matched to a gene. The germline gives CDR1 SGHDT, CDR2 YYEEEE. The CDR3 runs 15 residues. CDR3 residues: CASSLTGAPNQPQHF. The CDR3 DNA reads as TGTGCCAGCAGCCTGACAGGGGCCCCGAATCAGCCCCAGCATTTT. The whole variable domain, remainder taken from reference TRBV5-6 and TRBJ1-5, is DAGVTQSPTHLIKTRGQQVTLRCSPKSGHDTVSWYQQALGQGPQFIFQYYEEEERQRGNFPDRFSGHQFPNYSSELNVNALLLGDSALYLCASSLTGAPNQPQHFGDGTRLSIL.

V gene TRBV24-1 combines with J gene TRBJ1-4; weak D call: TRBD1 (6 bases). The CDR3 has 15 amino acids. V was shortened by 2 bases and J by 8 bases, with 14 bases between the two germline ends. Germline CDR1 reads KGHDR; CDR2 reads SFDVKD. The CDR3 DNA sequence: TGTGCCACCAGTGATTCCCAGGGGTCTGGAGAAAAACTGTTTTTT. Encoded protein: CATSDSQGSGEKLFF.

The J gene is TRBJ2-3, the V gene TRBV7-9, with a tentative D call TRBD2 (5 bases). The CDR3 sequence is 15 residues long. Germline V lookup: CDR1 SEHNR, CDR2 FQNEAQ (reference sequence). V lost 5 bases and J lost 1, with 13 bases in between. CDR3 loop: CASSNARVGTDTQYF. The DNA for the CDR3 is TGTGCCAGCAGCAACGCGCGGGTAGGCACAGATACGCAGTATTTT.

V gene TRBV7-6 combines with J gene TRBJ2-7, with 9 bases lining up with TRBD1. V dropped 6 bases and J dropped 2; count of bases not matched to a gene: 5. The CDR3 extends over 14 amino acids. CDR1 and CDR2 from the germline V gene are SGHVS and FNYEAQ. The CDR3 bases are TGTGCCAGCAGTTCGGGACAGGGAGCCTACGAGCAGTACTTC. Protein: CASSSGQGAYEQYF.

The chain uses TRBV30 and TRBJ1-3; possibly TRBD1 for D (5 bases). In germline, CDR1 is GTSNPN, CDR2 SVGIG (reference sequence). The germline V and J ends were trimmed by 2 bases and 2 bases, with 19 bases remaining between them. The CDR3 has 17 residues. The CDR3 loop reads CAWSSGPRDFTGNTIYF. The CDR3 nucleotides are TGTGCCTGGAGTTCAGGCCCCAGGGATTTTACTGGAAACACCATATATTTT.